This T cell receptor (beta chain) comes out of a study of spatial heterogeneity in lung cancer (dated by TCRdb to between 2019 and 2020). Some background on the complete study: Donors were some 67 patients with early-stage, untreated non-small cell lung cancer from the lung TRACERx cohort. Follow-up PBMC samples were sequenced whenever available, and the median time to follow-up was roughly 22 months after resection. Beta-chain transcripts were consistently detected in greater numbers than alpha-chain transcripts, which likely reflected higher beta-chain transcript abundance. In the raw uncorrected reads, each unique combination of TCR and UMI appeared more than ten times on average. In non-small cell lung cancer, the study made a quantitative comparison of TCR alpha and beta repertoires among multiple tumor regions, matched nontumor lung and blood. Nonsynonymous mutation counts, determined by whole-exome sequencing of tumor tissue, were related to TCR repertoire features. Both alpha and beta chains were TCR-sequenced in about 240 tumor regions, around 64 matched nontumor lung samples and around 54 PBMC samples obtained at surgery.

Libraries were constructed by 5' RACE. TCRdb records NextSeq 500 as the sequencer. To allow correction of PCR and sequencing errors, the TCR library protocol tagged every TCR cDNA molecule with a unique molecular identifier. In the authors' own workflow: TCR identification, UMI-based error correction and CDR3 extraction were all carried out with Decombinator tools. TCRs above a frequency of 2 per 1,000, corresponding to the top 1% of the tumor frequency distribution, were defined as expanded. Renyi diversity was computed with the R vegan package after each repertoire had been subsampled 100 times to 5,000 TCRs. CDR3 similarity networks were built from amino acid triplet string-kernel similarity, connecting CDR3s with pairwise similarity above 0.82. Through fastp at Q25 and MiXCR, TCRdb rebuilt clones from the public reads, retaining in-frame beta chains. For every CDR3 protein sequence, its rows merge into one entry that carries the most common genes and DNA. TCRdb's processing, not the study's, gives the V and J calls here. Within this sample are some 43,000 distinct CDR3 sequences, with roughly a tenth of them counted one time only. Under 20% of the sample lies in the top ten.

This clonotype was seen many times. Its antigen remains unidentified. Base qualities were left out, and no much larger clone turns up one base away. V and J lose 0 bases and 0 bases, and a span of 12 bases separates them. As encoded in the germline V gene (reference sequence), CDR1 is DFQATT while CDR2 is SNEGSKA. The CDR3, from cysteine to phenylalanine, totals 15 residues. Solely the CDR3 DNA is kept, with 45 bases framed from the first base. The paper's findings and limits, for the study overall: Additional single-cell paired TCR alpha and beta sequencing was considered necessary to confirm, at a functional level, the hypothesis that regional TCRs recognize regional mutations. Only 13 to 15 patients were included in comparisons of baseline and follow-up blood repertoires. Ubiquitous expanded tumor TCRs were found in blood more often at tumor resection than at routine follow-up.

This specimen's time point label, interpreted: blood at routine non-recurrence follow-up after resection. For TCR sequencing, whole RNA was extracted from tumor and nontumor lung tissue, or from cryopreserved PBMC samples, and no cell sorting was done. Patients were selected for TCR sequencing only if sufficient RNA was available from at least two tumor regions. This chain joins TRBV20-1 to TRBJ2-7, with the D gene too uncertain to name. The source of this sequence is a female donor with early-stage non-small cell lung cancer. The specimen was PBMCs, collected at follow-up. The sequence in DNA is TGCAGTGCTAGAGATGGGTACTCCAGCTCCTACGAGCAGTACTTC. Its translation is CSARDGYSSSYEQYF.